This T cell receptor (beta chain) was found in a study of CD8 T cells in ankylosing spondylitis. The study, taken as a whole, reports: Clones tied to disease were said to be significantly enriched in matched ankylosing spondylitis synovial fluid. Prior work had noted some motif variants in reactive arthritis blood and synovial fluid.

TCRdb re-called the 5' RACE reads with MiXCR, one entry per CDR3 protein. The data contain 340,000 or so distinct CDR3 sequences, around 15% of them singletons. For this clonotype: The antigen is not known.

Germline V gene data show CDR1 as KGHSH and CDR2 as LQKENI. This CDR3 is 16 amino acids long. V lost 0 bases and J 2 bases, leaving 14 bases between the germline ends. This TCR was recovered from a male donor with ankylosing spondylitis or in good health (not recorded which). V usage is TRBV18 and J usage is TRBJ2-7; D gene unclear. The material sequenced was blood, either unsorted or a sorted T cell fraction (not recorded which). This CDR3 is CASSPPTSRAPYEQYF. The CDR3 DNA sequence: TGTGCCAGCTCACCACCAACGTCTAGGGCCCCCTACGAGCAGTACTTC. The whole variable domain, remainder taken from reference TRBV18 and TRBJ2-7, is NAGVMQNPRHLVRRRGQEARLRCSPMKGHSHVYWYRQLPEEGLKFMVYLQKENIIDESGMPKERFSAEFPKEGPSILRIQQVVRGDSAAYFCASSPPTSRAPYEQYFGPGTRLTVT.